This T cell receptor beta chain came from a study of blood T cells in healthy people across ages. Total RNA was extracted at no less than 6 micrograms per sample. Together with a sample-barcoded 5' primer, a J-beta primer mix was included in a second PCR lasting roughly 6 to 12 cycles. Each TCR beta cDNA got a 12-nucleotide random molecular identifier. Paired-end reads containing CDR3 totaled no fewer than 2.5 million for each sample. TCRdb fed the 5' RACE reads into MiXCR, producing one record per CDR3 protein. The sample carries under 2 million distinct CDR3 sequences, about 35% recorded once. The CDR3 is 11 residues long. Germline lookup yields CDR1 DFQATT and CDR2 SNEGSKA (reference sequence). V lost 5 bases and J 8 bases, leaving 10 bases between the germline ends.

The receptor comes from a woman in her thirties in good health. The chain is built from TRBV20-1 and TRBJ2-1; TRBD1 is a possible D gene (5 bases). Sequencing input: blood. In DNA form, the CDR3 reads TGCAGTGCTGCGACAGTCTATGAGCAGTTCTTC. It is translated as CSAATVYEQFF.